The 27 T cell receptor beta chains below were found in one sample sequenced in a study of blood T cell repertoires in COVID-19 (dated by TCRdb to about 2020). The library was made by the immunoSEQ multiplex PCR assay. TCRdb mirrors the immuneACCESS table, restricted to in-frame sequences. Some clones are absent from its copies; in checked studies, under half trace to an unresolved V gene, and the reason for the others is unknown. In all, the sample holds about 340,000 clones, and approximately 89% of those were seen once. The ten largest clones represent roughly 3.4% of the sample. Material: peripheral blood. The receptors were gathered from a woman in her late teens or twenties who had recovered from COVID-19.

The chain carries TRBV3-1 (or the pseudogene TRBV3-2) and TRBJ2-2; D unresolved. Germline values: CDR1 LGHDT, CDR2 YNNKEL (reference sequence). The CDR3 runs to 13 residues. V shed 2 bases and J shed 1 base, with 2 bases lying between them. Written as DNA, the CDR3 is TGTGCCAGCAGCCAACAGAACACCGGGGAGCTGTTTTTT. Its protein product is CASSQQNTGELFF.

The chain carries TRBV3-1 (or the pseudogene TRBV3-2) and TRBJ1-1; 7 bases fit TRBD1. Unmatched junction bases numbered 13, after V lost 7 bases and J lost 5 bases. The CDR3 is made up of 15 amino acids. CDR1 is LGHDT and CDR2 is YNNKEL in the germline V gene (reference sequence). The CDR3 DNA sequence: TGTGCCAGCACCCCGACAGGGATGGAGGGTACTGAAGCTTTCTTT. Translating gives CASTPTGMEGTEAFF.

V and J are TRBV7-9 and TRBJ1-1; maybe TRBD1 (5 bases). Trimming took 4 bases from V and 1 from J, leaving 10 bases between them. Germline CDR1 SEHNR, CDR2 FQNEAQ (reference sequence). This CDR3 contains 14 residues. CDR3 coding DNA: TGTGCCAGCAGCTCGACAGAGAGGAACACTGAAGCTTTCTTT. It encodes CASSSTERNTEAFF.

The chain uses TRBV5-1 and TRBJ2-1, with TRBD2 matching over 11 bases. Germline-derived CDR1 and CDR2 are SGHRS and YFSETQ. V lost 0 bases to trimming and J lost 3 bases; unmatched junction nucleotides: 11. CDR3 length: 19 residues. CDR3 nucleotides: TGCGCCAGCAGCTTGGTCGGCCTAGCGGGAGGAGATGACTACAATGAGCAGTTCTTC. Translating gives CASSLVGLAGGDDYNEQFF.

The chain recombines TRBV12-3 or TRBV12-4 with TRBJ1-5; possibly TRBD1 for D (6 bases). Trimming took 4 bases from V and 7 from J, leaving 11 bases between them. The CDR3 has 13 residues. CDR3 region: CASSSAGVQPQHF. The CDR3 nucleotides are TGTGCCAGCAGTTCGGCAGGGGTACAGCCCCAGCATTTT.

The CDR3 sequence is CASSFLAGGFNEQFF. CDR3 sequence (DNA): TGTGCCAGCAGCTTTCTAGCGGGAGGGTTTAATGAGCAGTTCTTC. This rearrangement joins TRBV11-2 to TRBJ2-1, with TRBD2 identical over 12 bases. Germline V lookup: CDR1 SGHAT, CDR2 FQNNGV. The CDR3 spans 15 residues. V shed 3 bases, J shed 7 bases, and the junction held 4 bases outside the gene matches.

The genes are TRBV24-1 and TRBJ2-1, with TRBD2 identical over 10 bases. The CDR3 totals 15 residues. The V segment lost 4 bases and the J segment 8 bases; nucleotides outside the gene matches: 7. Germline assignment: CDR1 KGHDR and CDR2 SFDVKD. The CDR3 loop is CATSEASGSGDEQFF. The CDR3 DNA is TGTGCCACCAGTGAGGCTAGCGGGAGTGGGGATGAGCAGTTCTTC.

The genes are TRBV13 and TRBJ2-3, with TRBD2 matching 13 bases. The CDR3 has 15 amino acids. Germline V gene sequence: CDR1 PRHDT, CDR2 FYEKMQ (reference sequence). The J segment lost 5 bases and the V segment lost 4 bases, leaving 3 bases of the junction unmatched. The CDR3: CASSSRLAGGDTQYF. Here the CDR3 DNA reads TGTGCCAGCAGCTCGAGACTAGCGGGAGGAGATACGCAGTATTTT.

This sequence joins TRBV10-3 and TRBJ2-7, with TRBD2 matching 7 bases. This CDR3 is 15 amino acids long. Germline values: CDR1 ENHRY, CDR2 SYGVKD. The V segment lost 10 bases and the J segment 1 base; nucleotides outside the gene matches: 13. The CDR3 region is CANTTLSGDSYEQYV. The DNA for the CDR3 is TGTGCCAACACCACACTCAGCGGGGATTCCTACGAGCAGTACGTC.

The rearrangement uses TRBV11-2 and TRBJ2-1; TRBD1 matches 7 bases. The germline gives CDR1 SGHAT, CDR2 FQNNGV. J gave up 5 bases and V 4 bases, and 5 bases lay outside the gene matches. There are 14 residues in the CDR3. DNA of the CDR3: TGTGCCAGCAGCTCGTACAGGGGAAACAATGAGCAGTTCTTC. Protein sequence: CASSSYRGNNEQFF. The complete variable domain, with remaining parts taken from reference TRBV11-2 and TRBJ2-1, reads EAGVAQSPRYKIIEKRQSVAFWCNPISGHATLYWYQQILGQGPKLLIQFQNNGVVDDSQLPKDRFSAERLKGVDSTLKIQPAKLEDSAVYLCASSSYRGNNEQFFGPGTRLTVL.

The chain links TRBV19 to TRBJ1-5, with 9 bases identical to TRBD1. Germline lookup yields CDR1 LNHDA and CDR2 SQIVND (reference sequence). V was clipped by 0 bases and J by 4 bases; unmatched bases: 4. This CDR3 contains 16 residues. CDR3 in amino acids: CASSIEGQGINQPQHF. In DNA form, the CDR3 reads TGTGCCAGTAGTATAGAAGGACAGGGGATTAATCAGCCCCAGCATTTT.

This chain connects TRBV28 to TRBJ2-7, with a possible D match to TRBD1 (5 bases). The CDR3 runs to 13 residues. In germline, CDR1 is MDHEN, CDR2 SYDVKM. Trimming left V 5 bases short and J 2 bases short, with 10 bases between. CDR3 sequence (DNA): TGTGCCAGCAGTCGTAGGGGCCCCTACGAGCAGTACGTC. As protein: CASSRRGPYEQYV.

The J gene is TRBJ1-2, the V gene TRBV6-2 or TRBV6-3; D remains unclear. The CDR3 has 11 amino acids. Deletions cut 4 bases from V and 7 bases from J, with 7 bases between. Germline V gene sequence: CDR1 MNHEY, CDR2 SVGEGT. CDR3 protein: CASSSPGGYTF. CDR3 nucleotide sequence: TGTGCCAGCAGTTCACCAGGTGGCTACACCTTC.

The chain combines TRBV6-7 with TRBJ2-7, with a tentative D call TRBD1 (5 bases). TRBV6-7 is recorded as an ORF, its role being uncertain. Trimming cost V 6 bases and J 3 bases, with 21 bases left between them. The CDR3 runs to 16 residues. The CDR3 nucleotides read TGTGCCAGCAGCCACCCCTTGACAGAGACCAGCTACGAGCAGTACGTC. It encodes CASSHPLTETSYEQYV.

The rearrangement links TRBV6-5 to TRBJ2-7, with 9 bases that match TRBD2. The CDR3 is made up of 14 amino acids. V shed 6 bases, J shed 7 bases, and the junction held 10 bases outside the gene matches. Germline V lookup: CDR1 MNHEY, CDR2 SVGAGI. The CDR3 nucleotides read TGTGCCAGCAGACGTAAGCGGGAGGCACGGGAGCAGTACGTC. Protein product: CASRRKREAREQYV.

Only a few counts were recorded for this clone. The chain carries TRBV13 and TRBJ1-1; 7 nucleotides line up with TRBD1. The CDR3 is 17 residues long. Germline CDR1 reads PRHDT; CDR2 reads FYEKMQ (reference sequence). The trim removed 4 bases at V and 1 base at J, leaving 12 bases unmatched. In nucleotides, the CDR3 is TGTGCCAGCAGCTCCCGGGCAGGGGGGAAGGGGAACACTGAAGCTTTCTTT. Protein: CASSSRAGGKGNTEAFF.

The rearrangement links TRBV5-6 to TRBJ1-4; a possible D gene is TRBD1 (6 bases). The V and J ends lost 4 bases and 8 bases respectively, with 18 bases between them. Germline lookup yields CDR1 SGHDT and CDR2 YYEEEE. CDR3 size: 15 residues. CDR3 DNA: TGTGCCAGCAGCCCCACAGGGCTCTTTGAGGAAAAACTGTTTTTT. Its protein is CASSPTGLFEEKLFF.

The rearrangement uses TRBV5-1 and TRBJ2-1; 8 bases match TRBD1. There are 15 residues in the CDR3. Per the germline V gene, CDR1 is SGHRS and CDR2 is YFSETQ. V shed 1 base and J 6 bases; nucleotides not matched to a gene: 6. CDR3 DNA sequence: TGCGCCAGCAGCTTGATGACAGGGGAAGGCAATGAGCAGTTCTTC. This codes for CASSLMTGEGNEQFF. The variable domain in full, with the rest retrieved from reference TRBV5-1 and TRBJ2-1, is KAGVTQTPRYLIKTRGQQVTLSCSPISGHRSVSWYQQTPGQGLQFLFEYFSETQRNKGNFPGRFSGRQFSNSRSEMNVSTLELGDSALYLCASSLMTGEGNEQFFGPGTRLTVL.

This rearrangement joins TRBV19 to TRBJ2-4, with D unresolved. Germline V gene data show CDR1 as LNHDA and CDR2 as SQIVND (reference sequence). This CDR3 is built from 13 residues. Deletions cut 3 bases from V and 1 base from J, with 4 bases between. As DNA, the CDR3 is TGTGCCAGTAGTATCGCGGCCAAAAACATTCAGTACTTC. Translated, it gives CASSIAAKNIQYF.

This chain links TRBV11-2 with TRBJ2-1, with 7 bases matching TRBD2. The V segment lost 5 bases and the J segment 3 bases; nucleotides outside the gene matches: 10. Germline V CDR1 and CDR2: SGHAT, FQNNGV. The CDR3 totals 16 residues. The CDR3 DNA sequence: TGTGCCAGCAGCCCCATAGCGGGTCGACTCTACAATGAGCAGTTCTTC. This codes for CASSPIAGRLYNEQFF.

The CDR3 coding sequence is TGTGCCAGCAGTCTAGGGGGCAGGCGGACTGAAGCTTTCTTT. It specifies CASSLGGRRTEAFF. The J gene is TRBJ1-1, the V gene TRBV6-5, with 7 positions matching TRBD1. J was trimmed by 5 bases and V by 5 bases; bases with no gene match: 8. This CDR3 is built from 14 residues. In germline, CDR1 is MNHEY, CDR2 SVGAGI.

This clone was counted a single time. The genes are TRBV30 and TRBJ2-5, with 9 bases aligning to TRBD2. The germline V gene has CDR1 GTSNPN and CDR2 SVGIG (reference sequence). The CDR3 runs 15 residues. V was clipped by 6 bases and J by 5 bases; unmatched bases: 13. The CDR3 sequence: CACQGVAGDFETQYF. The CDR3 DNA reads as TGTGCCTGCCAAGGGGTAGCGGGGGATTTCGAGACCCAGTACTTC.

The chain recombines TRBV6-2 or TRBV6-3 with TRBJ2-5, with D uncertain. The V end lost 0 bases, the J end lost 5 bases, and 4 bases lay between the germline ends. There are 12 residues in the CDR3. The germline V gene encodes CDR1 MNHEY and CDR2 SVGEGT. The CDR3 coding sequence is TGTGCCAGCAGTTACTCTCCGGAGACCCAGTACTTC. Its translation: CASSYSPETQYF.

CDR3 amino acids: CASRPTSMGSYNEQFF. DNA of the CDR3: TGTGCCAGCAGGCCTACTAGTATGGGGTCCTACAATGAGCAGTTCTTC. This chain connects TRBV6-6 to TRBJ2-1, with TRBD2 as a possible D gene (5 bases). The CDR3 consists of 16 residues. Germline CDR1 reads MNHNY; CDR2 reads SVGAGI (reference sequence). V dropped 6 bases and J dropped 1 base, with 16 bases sitting between them.

The genes are TRBV6-5 and TRBJ1-4; TRBD1 might be the D (5 bases). The germline gives CDR1 MNHEY, CDR2 SVGAGI. The V end was cut by 5 bases, the J end by 8 bases, with 18 bases between. This CDR3 has 15 residues. CDR3 nucleotide sequence: TGTGCCAGCAGTCGCGCAGCAGGGATGGTGGAAAAACTGTTTTTT. It is translated as CASSRAAGMVEKLFF.

This chain uses TRBV7-2 with TRBJ2-3, with 8 bases matching TRBD1. CDR3 length: 15 residues. After removal of 5 bases from V and 7 bases from J, the junction contained 11 bases not matched to a gene. Germline assignment: CDR1 SGHTA and CDR2 FQGNSA. This CDR3 reads CASSTGGQATNTQYF. Here the CDR3 DNA reads TGTGCCAGCAGCACTGGGGGACAGGCAACAAATACGCAGTATTTT.

This chain connects TRBV15 to TRBJ2-3; D gene uncertain. CDR1 LNHNV and CDR2 YYDKDF come from the germline V gene (reference sequence). V was cut by 3 bases and J by 4 bases, with 8 bases left in between. The CDR3 is 13 residues long. CDR3 loop: CATSSDLPDTQYF. The CDR3 region has the DNA TGTGCCACCAGCAGCGACTTGCCAGATACGCAGTATTTT.